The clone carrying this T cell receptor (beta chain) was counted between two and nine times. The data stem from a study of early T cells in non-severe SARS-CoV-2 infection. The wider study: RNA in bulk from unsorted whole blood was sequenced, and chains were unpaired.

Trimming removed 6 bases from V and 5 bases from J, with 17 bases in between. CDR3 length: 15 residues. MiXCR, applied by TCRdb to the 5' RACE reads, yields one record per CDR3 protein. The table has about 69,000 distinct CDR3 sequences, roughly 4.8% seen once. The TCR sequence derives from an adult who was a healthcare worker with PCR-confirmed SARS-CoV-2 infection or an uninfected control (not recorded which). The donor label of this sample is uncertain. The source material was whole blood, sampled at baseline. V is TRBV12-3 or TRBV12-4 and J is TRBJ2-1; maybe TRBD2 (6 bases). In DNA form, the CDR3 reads TGTGCCAGCAGGGCAGGAGGAGGGGCTCACAATGAGCAGTTCTTC. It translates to CASRAGGGAHNEQFF.